This is a list of T cell receptor beta chains from one sample in a study of technical replicates of blood from a handful of donors. The data were produced by immunoSEQ multiplex PCR, yet TCRdb's version contains in-frame clones alone and is incomplete. The sample lists 90,000 or so clones, approximately 95% occurring once. Sequencing used T cells isolated from PBMCs. All receptors derive from a human donor in good health. CDR3s include the opening cysteine and the closing phenylalanine or tryptophan. The D gene is left open where the match is weak. The listing skips clone size in some rows; elsewhere it reads once, few, many or a size class.

clone_size: -
v_call: TRBV4-1
d_call: -
j_call: TRBJ2-7
cdr3_aa: CASSHRASVSYEQYF
cdr3_nt: TGCGCCAGCAGCCACCGGGCTAGCGTGTCCTACGAGCAGTACTTC

clone_size: -
v_call: TRBV5-4
d_call: TRBD2
j_call: TRBJ2-1
cdr3_aa: CASSWTSGTNLGEQFF
cdr3_nt: TGTGCCAGCAGCTGGACTAGCGGGACGAATCTGGGTGAGCAGTTCTTC

clone_size: -
v_call: TRBV5-1
d_call: TRBD1
j_call: TRBJ2-3
cdr3_aa: CASSPRDRVADTQYF
cdr3_nt: TGCGCCAGCAGCCCCCGGGACAGGGTAGCAGATACGCAGTATTTT

clone_size: -
v_call: TRBV9
d_call: TRBD2
j_call: TRBJ2-4
cdr3_aa: CASSVGEGLHF
cdr3_nt: TGTGCCAGCAGCGTAGGGGAGGGTCTGCACTTC

clone_size: -
v_call: TRBV7-2
d_call: TRBD2
j_call: TRBJ2-7
cdr3_aa: CASSLAGGPGEQYF
cdr3_nt: TGTGCCAGCAGCTTAGCGGGAGGGCCGGGTGAGCAGTACTTC

clone_size: -
v_call: TRBV9
d_call: -
j_call: TRBJ1-3
cdr3_aa: CASSVGGGTSGNTIYF
cdr3_nt: TGTGCCAGCAGCGTAGGTGGGGGGACCTCTGGAAACACCATATATTTT

clone_size: -
v_call: TRBV25-1
d_call: TRBD1
j_call: TRBJ2-7
cdr3_aa: CASSEQTGLNEQYF
cdr3_nt: TGTGCCAGCAGTGAACAGACAGGGTTGAACGAGCAGTACTTC

clone_size: -
v_call: TRBV7-8
d_call: -
j_call: TRBJ2-6
cdr3_aa: CASSLRNSWVGANVLTF
cdr3_nt: TGTGCCAGCAGCTTAAGAAACAGCTGGGTGGGGGCCAACGTCCTGACTTTC

clone_size: -
v_call: TRBV11-2
d_call: TRBD1
j_call: TRBJ1-5
cdr3_aa: CASSPDRVSDGDQPQHF
cdr3_nt: TGTGCCAGCAGCCCGGACAGGGTGAGTGATGGAGACCAGCCCCAGCATTTT

clone_size: few
v_call: TRBV9
d_call: -
j_call: TRBJ2-1
cdr3_aa: CASSVVETSWSYNEQFF
cdr3_nt: TGTGCCAGCAGCGTAGTCGAGACAAGTTGGTCCTACAATGAGCAGTTCTTC

clone_size: -
v_call: TRBV29-1
d_call: -
j_call: TRBJ2-7
cdr3_aa: CSVEETGTYEQYF
cdr3_nt: TGCAGCGTTGAAGAGACAGGTACCTACGAGCAGTACTTC

clone_size: -
v_call: TRBV21-1
d_call: -
j_call: TRBJ1-4
cdr3_aa: CASEKKLFF
cdr3_nt: TGTGCCAGCGAGAAAAAACTGTTTTTT

clone_size: -
v_call: TRBV5-1
d_call: -
j_call: TRBJ2-3
cdr3_aa: CASSAIPTDTQYF
cdr3_nt: TGCGCCAGCAGTGCGATACCCACAGATACGCAGTATTTT

clone_size: -
v_call: TRBV7-3
d_call: -
j_call: TRBJ2-4
cdr3_aa: CASSHPGENIQYF
cdr3_nt: TGTGCCAGCAGCCACCCAGGGGAAAACATTCAGTACTTC

clone_size: once
v_call: TRBV27
d_call: -
j_call: TRBJ1-2
cdr3_aa: CASSAYPLRPGYGYTF
cdr3_nt: TGTGCCAGCAGTGCCTACCCTCTCCGTCCTGGCTATGGCTACACCTTC

clone_size: -
v_call: TRBV27
d_call: -
j_call: TRBJ2-5
cdr3_aa: CASSSMQETQYF
cdr3_nt: TGTGCCAGCAGTTCCATGCAAGAGACCCAGTACTTC

clone_size: -
v_call: TRBV18
d_call: TRBD1
j_call: TRBJ1-1
cdr3_aa: CASSPLGQGTEAFF
cdr3_nt: TGTGCCAGCTCACCCCTGGGACAGGGGACTGAAGCTTTCTTT

clone_size: -
v_call: TRBV19
d_call: -
j_call: TRBJ2-3
cdr3_aa: CASSAGGRDTQYF
cdr3_nt: TGTGCCAGTAGCGCAGGTGGTAGAGATACGCAGTATTTT

clone_size: -
v_call: TRBV2
d_call: -
j_call: TRBJ2-7
cdr3_aa: CASSKRSYEQYF
cdr3_nt: TGTGCCAGCAGTAAAAGGAGCTACGAGCAGTACTTC

clone_size: -
v_call: TRBV11-3
d_call: TRBD2
j_call: TRBJ2-7
cdr3_aa: CASSLTEREVPYEQYF
cdr3_nt: TGTGCCAGCAGCTTAACGGAGCGGGAGGTCCCCTACGAGCAGTACTTC

clone_size: -
v_call: TRBV7-2
d_call: TRBD1
j_call: TRBJ2-1
cdr3_aa: CASSRTGTGEQFF
cdr3_nt: TGTGCCAGCAGTCGTACAGGGACAGGTGAGCAGTTCTTC

clone_size: -
v_call: TRBV19
d_call: TRBD1
j_call: TRBJ2-5
cdr3_aa: CASSIRDRGKETQYF
cdr3_nt: TGTGCCAGTAGTATACGGGACAGGGGGAAGGAGACCCAGTACTTC

clone_size: once
v_call: TRBV11-2
d_call: -
j_call: TRBJ1-2
cdr3_aa: CASSWDITGGYTF
cdr3_nt: TGTGCCAGCAGCTGGGACATCACCGGCGGCTACACCTTC

clone_size: -
v_call: TRBV9
d_call: -
j_call: TRBJ2-3
cdr3_aa: CASSAGVSTDTQYF
cdr3_nt: TGTGCCAGCAGCGCGGGAGTTAGCACAGATACGCAGTATTTT

clone_size: -
v_call: TRBV9
d_call: TRBD1
j_call: TRBJ1-4
cdr3_aa: CASSRTGEEKLFF
cdr3_nt: TGTGCCAGCAGCCGTACAGGGGAAGAAAAACTGTTTTTT

clone_size: -
v_call: TRBV7-3
d_call: TRBD2
j_call: TRBJ2-3
cdr3_aa: CASSLTAGELDTQYF
cdr3_nt: TGTGCCAGCAGCTTAACCGCGGGAGAGCTAGATACGCAGTATTTT

clone_size: -
v_call: TRBV7-3
d_call: TRBD2
j_call: TRBJ2-3
cdr3_aa: CASREGLAEGTDTQYF
cdr3_nt: TGTGCCAGCAGGGAGGGCCTAGCGGAGGGGACAGATACGCAGTATTTT

clone_size: -
v_call: TRBV28
d_call: -
j_call: TRBJ2-7
cdr3_aa: CASSLGARREQYF
cdr3_nt: TGTGCCAGCAGTTTAGGAGCCCGAAGAGAGCAGTACTTC

clone_size: -
v_call: TRBV7-6
d_call: -
j_call: TRBJ2-5
cdr3_aa: CASSFSSDSGETQYF
cdr3_nt: TGTGCCAGCAGCTTTTCGTCCGACAGTGGAGAGACCCAGTACTTC

clone_size: -
v_call: TRBV4-3
d_call: -
j_call: TRBJ2-7
cdr3_aa: CASAPSVAREQYF
cdr3_nt: TGCGCCAGCGCCCCATCTGTGGCCCGCGAGCAGTACTTC

clone_size: -
v_call: TRBV28
d_call: -
j_call: TRBJ1-5
cdr3_aa: CASSLSQPQHF
cdr3_nt: TGTGCCAGCAGTTTGAGCCAGCCCCAGCATTTT